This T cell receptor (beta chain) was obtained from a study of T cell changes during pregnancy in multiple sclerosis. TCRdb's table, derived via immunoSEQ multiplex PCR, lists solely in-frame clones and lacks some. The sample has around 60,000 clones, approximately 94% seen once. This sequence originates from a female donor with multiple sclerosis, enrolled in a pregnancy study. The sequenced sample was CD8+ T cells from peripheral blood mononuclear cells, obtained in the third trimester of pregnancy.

CDR3 sequence (DNA): TGTGCCAGCAGTTTAGATCTAGCGGAAAGTAACAATGAGCAGTTCTTC. This sequence encodes CASSLDLAESNNEQFF. The J gene is TRBJ2-1, the V gene TRBV28, with 7 nucleotides matching TRBD2. Germline lookup yields CDR1 MDHEN and CDR2 SYDVKM. This CDR3 is 16 amino acids long. Trimming removed 2 bases from V and 5 bases from J; junction bases left unmatched: 9.